This entry lists 26 T cell receptor beta chains sequenced from one sample in a study of vaccination and CD4 T cells after COVID-19. CD4+ T cells that had been cultured provided DNA sequenced with the Oncomine TCR Beta short-read assay. TCRdb independently ran MiXCR on the PCR reads; one entry per CDR3 protein. The data contain tens of thousands of distinct CDR3 sequences, approximately 48% of them seen just once; the ten biggest clones take up 15% to 20%. Treatment: roughly ten-day PBMC culture with coronavirus spike peptide pools or control peptides (ViraFEST assay). These receptors have no identified antigens. This specimen consisted of CD4+ T cells from blood, cultured in vitro, obtained before SARS-CoV-2 vaccination. These receptor sequences come from a human donor who received a COVID-19 vaccine.

The chain is built from TRBV11-2 and TRBJ2-7, with D possibly matching TRBD1 (6 bases). The CDR3 totals 16 residues. In germline, CDR1 is SGHAT, CDR2 FQNNGV. V dropped 0 bases and J dropped 6 bases, with 18 bases sitting between them. Written as DNA, the CDR3 is TGTGCCAGCAGCTTAGATCATGGGAGCAGGGGTTCCGAGCAGTACTTC. It yields the protein CASSLDHGSRGSEQYF. Full variable domain (outside the CDR3, taken from reference TRBV11-2 and TRBJ2-7): EAGVAQSPRYKIIEKRQSVAFWCNPISGHATLYWYQQILGQGPKLLIQFQNNGVVDDSQLPKDRFSAERLKGVDSTLKIQPAKLEDSAVYLCASSLDHGSRGSEQYFGPGTRLTVT.

A few counts support this clonotype. The chain links TRBV7-9 to TRBJ1-1; TRBD1 might be the D (6 bases). This CDR3 is built from 15 residues. Per germline, CDR1 SEHNR and CDR2 FQNEAQ (reference sequence). Trimming pared 3 bases from V and 1 base from J, leaving 12 bases between. In DNA form, the CDR3 reads TGTGCCAGCAGCTTCCTAAAGACAGGGAACACTGAAGCTTTCTTT. It specifies CASSFLKTGNTEAFF. The full variable domain, its missing parts supplied by reference TRBV7-9 and TRBJ1-1, is DTGVSQNPRHKITKRGQNVTFRCDPISEHNRLYWYRQTLGQGPEFLTYFQNEAQLEKSRLLSDRFSAERPKGSFSTLEIQRTEQGDSAMYLCASSFLKTGNTEAFFGQGTRLTVV.

CDR3 sequence reads: CASSSTGTSSTDTQYF. DNA of the CDR3: TGTGCCAGCAGCTCTACCGGGACTAGCAGCACAGATACGCAGTATTTT. The chain has TRBV7-3 and TRBJ2-3; 9 positions match TRBD2. Germline V gene lookup returns CDR1 SGHTA and CDR2 FQGTGA. Unmatched junction bases numbered 5, after V lost 4 bases and J lost 0 bases. There are 16 residues in the CDR3.

Only a few counts were recorded for this clonotype. This chain links TRBV7-2 with TRBJ2-3; 8 bases match TRBD2. The CDR3 is made up of 14 amino acids. The V and J ends lost 3 bases and 7 bases, in that order; junction bases with no gene match: 6. Germline CDR1 is SGHTA and CDR2 is FQGNSA. The CDR3 coding sequence is TGTGCCAGCAGCTTCCGGGGGGGCGAATATACGCAGTATTTT. Translated, it gives CASSFRGGEYTQYF.

The rearrangement links TRBV6-1 to TRBJ2-7; D is uncertain. Germline CDR1 is MNHNS and CDR2 is SASEGT. With 6 bases removed from V and 2 bases from J, the gap between germline ends came to 11 bases. This CDR3 is built from 13 residues. The CDR3 nucleotides are TGTGCCAGCAGGGGATCCTCTACCTACGAGCAGTACTTC. This encodes CASRGSSTYEQYF.

This clonotype has a handful of counts. The V call is TRBV24-1, the J call TRBJ1-2; TRBD1 agrees at 9 bases. This CDR3 is built from 13 residues. Losses at the gene ends were 7 bases for V and 6 bases for J; bases not matched to a gene: 5. Germline-derived CDR1 and CDR2 are KGHDR and SFDVKD. The CDR3 DNA reads TGTGCCACCAGAGGAGGGACAGGGAATGGCTACACCTTC. Protein product: CATRGGTGNGYTF.

This clonotype occurred a few times. The chain combines TRBV19 with TRBJ2-3; no reliable D call. CDR3 size: 13 residues. Trimming pared 3 bases from V and 5 bases from J, leaving 9 bases between. The germline CDR1 and CDR2 sequences are LNHDA and SQIVND (reference sequence). The CDR3 loop reads CASSMEGGDTQYF. The CDR3 DNA is TGTGCCAGTAGTATGGAAGGTGGAGATACGCAGTATTTT.

The chain uses TRBV7-2 and TRBJ2-5, with 9 bases lining up with TRBD2. The J segment lost 4 bases and the V segment lost 1 base, leaving 7 bases of the junction unmatched. Germline assignment: CDR1 SGHTA and CDR2 FQGNSA. The CDR3 sequence is 16 residues long. The CDR3 region has the DNA TGTGCCAGCAGCTTAGATCGAGCGGGGGGCCGAGAGACCCAGTACTTC. As protein: CASSLDRAGGRETQYF. Full variable domain (rest looked up from reference TRBV7-2 and TRBJ2-5): GAGVSQSPSNKVTEKGKDVELRCDPISGHTALYWYRQSLGQGLEFLIYFQGNSAPDKSGLPSDRFSAERTGGSVSTLTIQRTQQEDSAVYLCASSLDRAGGRETQYFGPGTRLLVL.

The chain couples TRBV7-2 to TRBJ2-2, with 11 bases aligning to TRBD2. Germline CDR1 is SGHTA and CDR2 is FQGNSA. V was clipped by 0 bases and J by 0 bases; unmatched bases: 6. CDR3 length: 19 residues. In nucleotides, the CDR3 is TGTGCCAGCAGCTTAGCGCATCCTAGCGGGGGGACGAACACCGGGGAGCTGTTTTTT. Translated: CASSLAHPSGGTNTGELFF. The full variable domain, rest sourced from reference TRBV7-2 and TRBJ2-2, is GAGVSQSPSNKVTEKGKDVELRCDPISGHTALYWYRQSLGQGLEFLIYFQGNSAPDKSGLPSDRFSAERTGGSVSTLTIQRTQQEDSAVYLCASSLAHPSGGTNTGELFFGEGSRLTVL.

This chain links TRBV7-3 with TRBJ2-3; no definite D call. Trimming stripped 2 bases from V and 1 base from J, with 10 bases between. The CDR3 spans 15 residues. Germline V gene sequence: CDR1 SGHTA, CDR2 FQGTGA. CDR3 nucleotides: TGTGCCAGCAGCTTAGGCGCCAGGCGCACAGATACGCAGTATTTT. Amino acid sequence: CASSLGARRTDTQYF.

The chain carries TRBV20-1 and TRBJ1-5; D remains ambiguous. V was trimmed by 0 bases and J by 6 bases, leaving 15 bases between them. Germline-derived CDR1 and CDR2 are DFQATT and SNEGSKA (reference sequence). This CDR3 is built from 15 residues. The CDR3 reads CSARDMAGESQPQHF. The CDR3 DNA is TGCAGTGCTAGAGATATGGCAGGTGAGAGTCAGCCCCAGCATTTT.

This chain uses TRBV6-2 or TRBV6-3 with TRBJ1-5; 8 bases are shared with TRBD1. The CDR3 length is 15 residues. CDR1 MNHEY and CDR2 SVGEGT come from the germline V gene. V shed 5 bases, J shed 6 bases, and the junction held 9 bases outside the gene matches. CDR3 sequence (DNA): TGTGCCAGCAGTGGCGACAGGGGAATGGGTCAGCCCCAGCATTTT. Residues: CASSGDRGMGQPQHF.

CDR3 residues: CASSMGRAGRNSPLHF. As DNA, the CDR3 is TGTGCCAGCAGCATGGGCCGGGCGGGACGAAATTCACCCCTCCACTTT. The V and J genes are TRBV5-4 and TRBJ1-6; possibly TRBD1 for D (5 bases). Trimming took 4 bases from V and 7 from J, leaving 18 bases between them. This CDR3 contains 16 residues. Germline V gives CDR1 SGHNT, CDR2 YYREEE (reference sequence).

This clonotype was picked up a small number of times. CDR3 loop: CATSEGPYEDGYTF. The DNA of the CDR3 is TGTGCCACGTCGGAGGGTCCTTACGAGGATGGCTACACCTTC. The rearrangement uses TRBV6-1 and TRBJ1-2; D gene unclear. V lost 10 bases to trimming and J lost 6 bases, with 21 bases between them. The germline gives CDR1 MNHNS, CDR2 SASEGT. The CDR3 is 14 amino acids.

The chain has TRBV5-4 and TRBJ2-1, with D perhaps matching TRBD1 (6 bases). Trimming pared 5 bases from V and 0 bases from J, leaving 15 bases between. The CDR3 has 16 residues. Germline-derived CDR1 and CDR2 are SGHNT and YYREEE (reference sequence). CDR3 in amino acids: CASRDGGGRSYNEQFF. CDR3 coding DNA: TGTGCCAGCAGGGATGGGGGCGGCCGCTCCTACAATGAGCAGTTCTTC.

V and J are TRBV27 and TRBJ2-3, with 13 bases aligning to TRBD2. Losses at the gene ends were 5 bases for V and 4 bases for J; bases not matched to a gene: 6. This CDR3 has 16 amino acids. The germline gives CDR1 MNHEY, CDR2 SMNVEV (reference sequence). As DNA, the CDR3 is TGTGCCAGCAGTCGACGACTAGCGGGGGGTCCAGATACGCAGTATTTT. It encodes CASSRRLAGGPDTQYF.

The chain couples TRBV5-1 to TRBJ1-1; D call uncertain. Trimming removed 0 bases at V and 5 bases at J, with 11 bases between. The germline gives CDR1 SGHRS, CDR2 YFSETQ. The CDR3 extends over 14 amino acids. The CDR3 sequence is CASSLGVGGTEAFF. The CDR3 nucleotides read TGCGCCAGCAGCTTGGGGGTCGGAGGGACTGAAGCTTTCTTT.

The chain couples TRBV7-3 to TRBJ2-1; tentative D call: TRBD1 (5 bases). This CDR3 contains 16 residues. Trimming removed 5 bases from V and 3 bases from J, with 17 bases in between. Per the germline V gene, CDR1 is SGHTA and CDR2 is FQGTGA. CDR3: CASSPQSRARYNEQFF. The CDR3 DNA reads as TGTGCCAGCAGCCCTCAAAGCAGGGCCCGCTACAATGAGCAGTTCTTC.

The genes are TRBV14 and TRBJ1-2; the D is unclear. V lost 1 base to trimming and J lost 7 bases, with 7 bases between them. In germline, CDR1 is SGHDN, CDR2 FVKESK. This CDR3 spans 12 amino acids. The CDR3, as DNA: TGTGCCAGCAGCCAAGGGTACACTGGCTACACCTTC. Residues: CASSQGYTGYTF.

The table lists this clonotype with a few counts. V is TRBV6-1 and J is TRBJ1-2, with no clear D. Trimming took off 2 bases at V and 5 bases at J, with 9 bases between the two ends. The CDR3 has 13 residues. In germline, CDR1 is MNHNS, CDR2 SASEGT. CDR3 bases: TGTGCCAGCAGTGAACGGGCAGTATATGGCTACACCTTC. It encodes CASSERAVYGYTF.

The chain has TRBV28 and TRBJ1-2; TRBD1 matches at 8 bases. CDR3 length: 15 amino acids. Germline V gene lookup returns CDR1 MDHEN and CDR2 SYDVKM. Trimming took 5 bases from V and 6 from J; bases not matched to a gene: 11. Here the CDR3 DNA reads TGTGCCAGCAGTGAGACAGGGGATAAGGAGGATGGCTACACCTTC. Protein: CASSETGDKEDGYTF.

This chain connects TRBV10-3 to TRBJ2-1; D remains ambiguous. Trimming left V 4 bases short and J 6 bases short, with 16 bases between. Germline V gene data show CDR1 as ENHRY and CDR2 as SYGVKD. The CDR3 extends over 15 amino acids. CDR3 residues: CAISVDSDRGNEQFF. The CDR3 DNA is TGTGCCATCAGTGTAGACTCGGACCGTGGCAATGAGCAGTTCTTC.

The chain joins TRBV12-3 or TRBV12-4 to TRBJ2-2; 12 nucleotides agree with TRBD2. The length of the CDR3 is 17 residues. The V gene end was trimmed by 8 bases and the J gene end by 4 bases; junction bases not matched to a gene: 11. The CDR3 DNA follows: TGTGCCAGCTCCAGGCTAGCGGGGGGGCTGGGCACCGGGGAGCTGTTTTTT. Translation gives CASSRLAGGLGTGELFF.

This clonotype was seen only a few times. The chain is built from TRBV15 and TRBJ1-3; possibly TRBD1 for D (6 bases). Germline CDR1 reads LNHNV; CDR2 reads YYDKDF (reference sequence). Trimming pared 11 bases from V and 0 bases from J, leaving 14 bases between. This CDR3 region has 14 residues. This CDR3 is CAAGDRSSGNTIYF. As DNA, the CDR3 is TGTGCCGCCGGCGACAGGAGCTCTGGAAACACCATATATTTT. The full variable domain, its missing parts supplied by reference TRBV15 and TRBJ1-3, is DAMVIQNPRYQVTQFGKPVTLSCSQTLNHNVMYWYQQKSSQAPKLLFHYYDKDFNNEADTPDNFQSRRPNTSFCFLDIRSPGLGDTAMYLCAAGDRSSGNTIYFGEGSWLTVV.

This clonotype was found a few times. This rearrangement joins TRBV11-3 to TRBJ1-2; a possible D gene is TRBD1 (5 bases). Between the trimmed V and J ends, which lost 5 bases and 4 bases, there was a span of 17 bases. The CDR3 is 15 residues long. Looked up from germline, CDR1 is SGHNT and CDR2 is YENEEA. DNA for the CDR3: TGTGCCAGCAGCACTTTCGGGGCGGGAGGCTATGGCTACACCTTC. It encodes CASSTFGAGGYGYTF.

This sequence joins TRBV19 and TRBJ1-5, with D hard to call. Trimming left V 2 bases short and J 3 bases short, with 5 bases between. This CDR3 contains 13 residues. Germline loops: CDR1 LNHDA, CDR2 SQIVND (reference sequence). DNA of the CDR3: TGTGCCAGTAGTATATCTATCAATCAGCCCCAGCATTTT. Translated, it gives CASSISINQPQHF.